One T cell receptor (beta chain) is described in this entry. The CDR3 consists of 16 residues. Germline V gene lookup returns CDR1 SGHRS and CDR2 YFSETQ. TCRdb re-analyzed the 5' RACE reads; it lists each CDR3 protein once, without DNA. The table lists 140,000 to 150,000 distinct CDR3 sequences. This sample stems from a study of monozygotic twins with inflammatory bowel disease. The TCR sequence derives from a human donor with ulcerative colitis or Crohn's disease, or a healthy co-twin of an affected twin (not recorded which). The V gene is TRBV5-1, the J gene TRBJ1-5; without DNA, the TCRdb call of TRBD1 cannot be checked. The sequencing sample was made of blood. The CDR3 protein is CASSLGDRDYNQPQHF. Based on the CDR3 plus reference TRBV5-1 and TRBJ1-5, the full variable domain is KAGVTQTPRYLIKTRGQQVTLSCSPISGHRSVSWYQQTPGQGLQFLFEYFSETQRNKGNFPGRFSGRQFSNSRSEMNVSTLELGDSALYLCASSLGDRDYNQPQHFGDGTRLSIL.